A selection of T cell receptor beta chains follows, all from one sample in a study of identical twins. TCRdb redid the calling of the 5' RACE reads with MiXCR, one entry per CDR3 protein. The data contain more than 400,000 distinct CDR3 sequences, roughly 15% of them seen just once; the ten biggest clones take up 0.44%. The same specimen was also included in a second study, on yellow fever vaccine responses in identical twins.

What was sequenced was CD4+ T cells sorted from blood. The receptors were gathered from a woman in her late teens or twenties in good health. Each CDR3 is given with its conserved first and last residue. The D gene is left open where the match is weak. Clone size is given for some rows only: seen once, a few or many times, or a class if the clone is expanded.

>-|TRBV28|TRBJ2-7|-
CASSLGGFVAFSYEQYF
TGTGCCAGCAGTTTGGGGGGTTTCGTGGCCTTTTCCTACGAGCAGTACTTC
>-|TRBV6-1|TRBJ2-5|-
CASSVGSVGETQYF
TGTGCCAGCAGCGTTGGTTCAGTAGGAGAGACCCAGTACTTC
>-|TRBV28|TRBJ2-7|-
CASSSIALTYEQYF
TGTGCCAGCAGTTCGATAGCTCTTACCTACGAGCAGTACTTC
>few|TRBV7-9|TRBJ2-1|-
CASSLGIWGYNEQFF
TGTGCCAGCAGCCTAGGGATTTGGGGCTACAATGAGCAGTTCTTC
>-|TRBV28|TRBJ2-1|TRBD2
CATRAGGGSYNEQFF
TGTGCCACCCGAGCGGGCGGGGGGTCCTACAATGAGCAGTTCTTC
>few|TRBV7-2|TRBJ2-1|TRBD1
CASSTQTGLIYNEQFF
TGTGCCAGCAGCACACAGACAGGGTTGATATACAATGAGCAGTTCTTC
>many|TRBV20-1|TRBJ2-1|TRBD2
CSASLAGGGAYNEQFF
TGCAGTGCTAGCTTAGCGGGAGGTGGGGCATACAATGAGCAGTTCTTC
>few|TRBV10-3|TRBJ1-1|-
CAISPGPYRGKSGTEAFF
TGTGCCATCAGCCCGGGACCTTATAGGGGGAAGAGTGGCACTGAAGCTTTCTTT
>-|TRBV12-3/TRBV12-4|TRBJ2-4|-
CASSFGPLIQYF
TGTGCCAGCAGTTTCGGCCCCCTCATTCAGTACTTC
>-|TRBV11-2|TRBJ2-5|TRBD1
CASSSDRGVVKTQYF
TGTGCCAGCAGCTCGGACAGGGGGGTAGTGAAGACCCAGTACTTC
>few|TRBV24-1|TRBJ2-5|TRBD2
CATKSGGPSETQYF
TGTGCCACCAAGTCGGGAGGCCCCTCGGAGACCCAGTACTTC
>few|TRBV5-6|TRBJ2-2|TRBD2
CASSLRTSGRTGELFF
TGTGCCAGCAGCTTGCGGACTAGCGGGAGGACCGGGGAGCTGTTTTTT
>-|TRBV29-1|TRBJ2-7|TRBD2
CSVECQGLFYEQYF
TGCAGCGTTGAATGCCAGGGACTATTCTACGAGCAGTACTTC
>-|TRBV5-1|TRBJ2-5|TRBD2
CASSLSLAGAETQYF
TGCGCCAGCAGCTTGTCACTAGCGGGAGCTGAGACCCAGTACTTC
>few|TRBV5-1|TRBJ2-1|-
CASSLSHPGDEQFF
TGCGCCAGCAGCTTGAGCCATCCCGGGGATGAGCAGTTCTTC
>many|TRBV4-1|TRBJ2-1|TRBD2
CASSQGGGPYNEQFF
TGTGCCAGCAGCCAAGGCGGGGGTCCCTACAATGAGCAGTTCTTC
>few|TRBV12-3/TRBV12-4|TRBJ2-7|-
CASSSSSSYEQYF
TGTGCCAGCAGTTCCTCGAGCTCCTACGAGCAGTACTTC
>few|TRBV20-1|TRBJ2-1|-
CSARDLFGGPGNEQFF
TGCAGTGCTAGAGATCTTTTCGGGGGGCCTGGGAATGAGCAGTTCTTC
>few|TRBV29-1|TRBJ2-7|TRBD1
CSVDRQGDEQYF
TGCAGCGTTGATAGACAGGGCGACGAGCAGTACTTC
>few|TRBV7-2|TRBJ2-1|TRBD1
CASSPIIGTALFF
TGTGCCAGCAGCCCGATTATTGGGACAGCCCTATTCTTC
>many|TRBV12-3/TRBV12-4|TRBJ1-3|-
CASNPGAHSGNTIYF
TGTGCCAGCAATCCCGGGGCCCACTCTGGAAACACCATATATTTT
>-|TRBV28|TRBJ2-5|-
CASSPTARQETQYF
TGTGCCAGCAGTCCTACGGCACGCCAAGAGACCCAGTACTTC
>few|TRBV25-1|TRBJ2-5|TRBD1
CASSEAGGSMETQYF
TGTGCCAGCAGTGAAGCAGGGGGCTCTATGGAGACCCAGTACTTC
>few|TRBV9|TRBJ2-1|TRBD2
CASSVGTSGYNEQFF
TGTGCCAGCAGCGTAGGGACTAGCGGTTACAATGAGCAGTTCTTC
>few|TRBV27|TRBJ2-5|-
CASSSPPLQETQYF
TGTGCCAGCAGTTCCCCGCCCCTTCAAGAGACCCAGTACTTC
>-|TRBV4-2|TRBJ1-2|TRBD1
CASSVQGAGGYTF
TGTGCCAGCAGCGTCCAGGGGGCCGGTGGCTACACCTTC
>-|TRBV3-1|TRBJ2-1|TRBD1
CASRLNRDRYNEQFF
TGTGCCAGCAGACTAAACCGGGACAGGTACAATGAGCAGTTCTTC
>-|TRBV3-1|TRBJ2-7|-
CASRGRRHEQYF
TGTGCCAGCCGTGGGAGGCGCCACGAGCAGTACTTC
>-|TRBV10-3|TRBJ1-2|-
CASRGGDGYTF
TGTGCGTCTAGGGGGGGGGATGGCTACACCTTC
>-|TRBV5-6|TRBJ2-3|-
CASTLRHLSTDTQYF
TGTGCCAGCACCCTCAGGCACCTTAGCACAGATACGCAGTATTTT
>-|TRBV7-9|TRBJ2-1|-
CASSVWGGSYNEQFF
TGTGCCAGCAGCGTCTGGGGCGGCTCCTACAATGAGCAGTTCTTC
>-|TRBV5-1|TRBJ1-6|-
CASSGGAGFNSPLHF
TGCGCCAGCAGTGGAGGAGCCGGTTTCAATTCACCCCTCCACTTT
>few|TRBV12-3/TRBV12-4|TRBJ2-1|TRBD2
CASSLTLWLEDSGINEQFF
TGTGCCAGCAGTTTGACGCTGTGGCTCGAAGATAGCGGGATCAATGAGCAGTTCTTC
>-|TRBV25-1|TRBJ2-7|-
CATQGTVGEQYF
TGTGCCACCCAGGGGACGGTAGGCGAGCAGTACTTC
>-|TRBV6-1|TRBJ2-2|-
CASRWTASNTGELFF
TGTGCCAGCCGCTGGACCGCGTCGAACACCGGGGAGCTGTTTTTT
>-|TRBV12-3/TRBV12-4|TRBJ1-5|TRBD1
CASSGGQGGRSNQPQHF
TGTGCCAGCAGTGGGGGACAGGGAGGGAGAAGCAATCAGCCCCAGCATTTT
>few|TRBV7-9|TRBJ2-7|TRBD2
CASRKLAGGEQYF
TGTGCCAGCAGGAAACTAGCGGGAGGTGAGCAGTACTTC
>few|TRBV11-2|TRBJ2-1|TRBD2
CASSSLRTSGNRVNGQFF
TGTGCCAGCAGCTCCCTTCGGACTAGCGGAAACCGAGTAAATGGGCAGTTCTTC
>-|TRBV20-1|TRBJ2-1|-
CSARDNSPSSYNEQFF
TGCAGTGCTAGAGATAATTCGCCAAGCTCCTACAATGAGCAGTTCTTC
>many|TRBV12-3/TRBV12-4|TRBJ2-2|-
CASKFRSGGHTGELFF
TGTGCCAGCAAGTTTAGATCCGGGGGACACACCGGGGAGCTGTTTTTT
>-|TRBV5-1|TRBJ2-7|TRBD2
CASSMTSGRAYEQYF
TGCGCCAGCAGCATGACTAGCGGGAGGGCTTACGAGCAGTACTTC
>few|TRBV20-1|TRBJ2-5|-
CSASIETQYF
TGCAGTGCTAGTATTGAGACCCAGTACTTC
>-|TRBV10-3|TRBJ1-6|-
CASLTGPGLLSPLHF
TGTGCCAGCCTAACAGGTCCCGGGCTCCTCTCACCCCTCCACTTT
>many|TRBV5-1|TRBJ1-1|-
CASSGGGPNTEAFF
TGCGCCAGCAGCGGTGGGGGGCCGAACACTGAAGCTTTCTTT
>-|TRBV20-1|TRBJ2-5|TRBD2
CSARGLAGGNIQETQYF
TGCAGTGCTAGAGGACTAGCGGGGGGCAACATCCAAGAGACCCAGTACTTC
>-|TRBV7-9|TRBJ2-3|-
CASSRSPGGGSTQYF
TGTGCCAGCAGCCGAAGTCCCGGAGGGGGGAGTACGCAGTATTTT
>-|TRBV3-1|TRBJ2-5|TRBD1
CASSHVGQGVKETQYF
TGTGCCAGCAGCCACGTGGGACAGGGGGTTAAAGAGACCCAGTACTTC
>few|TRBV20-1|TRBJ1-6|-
CSARLSSYNSPLHF
TGCAGTGCTAGATTGAGCTCCTATAATTCACCCCTCCACTTT
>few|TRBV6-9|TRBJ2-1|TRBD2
CASSLSHKGSGGNNEQFF
TGTGCCAGCAGTCTTTCACACAAAGGGTCGGGGGGGAACAATGAGCAGTTCTTC
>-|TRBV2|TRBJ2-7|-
CASSEQSARQGRYEQYF
TGTGCCAGCAGTGAACAATCGGCGCGGCAGGGACGCTACGAGCAGTACTTC
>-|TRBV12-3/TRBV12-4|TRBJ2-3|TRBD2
CASSLIRGVAGGFRTDTQYF
TGTGCCAGCAGTTTAATCCGCGGGGTAGCGGGAGGGTTCCGCACAGATACGCAGTATTTT
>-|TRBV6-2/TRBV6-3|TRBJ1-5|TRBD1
CASSYSQTGEPQHF
TGTGCCAGCAGTTACTCTCAAACAGGGGAACCCCAGCATTTT
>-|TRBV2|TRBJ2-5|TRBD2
CASRGELAGVETQYF
TGTGCCAGCAGAGGGGAGCTAGCGGGGGTGGAGACCCAGTACTTC